This is a list of T cell receptor beta chains from one sample in a study of blood T cells in healthy people across ages. TCRdb used MiXCR to reprocess the 5' RACE reads, holding one entry per CDR3 protein. Of around 690,000 distinct CDR3 sequences in the sample, approximately 59% were seen once. Sequencing was done on a sample of blood. These TCRs come from a man between 60 and 75 years old in good health. Each CDR3 is given with its conserved first and last residue. The D gene is left open where the match is weak. The size field is filled for only some rows; it gives once, few, many or a size class.

J gene,clone size,V gene,D gene,CDR3 protein,CDR3 DNA
TRBJ2-5,once,TRBV25-1,.,CASYWETQYF,TGTGCCAGCTACTGGGAGACCCAGTACTTC
TRBJ2-5,.,TRBV7-2,TRBD2,CASSLGRGVEETQYF,TGTGCCAGCAGCTTAGGGCGGGGGGTGGAAGAGACCCAGTACTTC
TRBJ2-7,.,TRBV9,.,CAGSVGRRVKDYEQYF,TGTGCCGGCAGCGTAGGACGGAGGGTAAAGGACTACGAGCAGTACTTC
TRBJ2-1,.,TRBV12-5,.,CASGLVAGPSNEQFF,TGTGCTAGTGGTTTGGTCGCGGGACCCTCAAATGAGCAGTTCTTC
TRBJ1-2,.,TRBV7-9,TRBD1,CASSLVSAGGVYGYTF,TGTGCCAGCAGCTTAGTTTCGGCAGGGGGAGTCTATGGCTACACCTTC
TRBJ2-3,.,TRBV20-1,.,CSAIPHRGTTDTQYF,TGCAGTGCCATTCCTCACCGGGGGACCACAGATACGCAGTATTTT
TRBJ2-3,.,TRBV4-1,.,CASSQGGRFTDTQYF,TGCGCCAGCAGCCAAGGCGGGCGGTTCACAGATACGCAGTATTTT
TRBJ2-6,.,TRBV20-1,.,CSARSHSGANVLTF,TGCAGTGCTAGATCCCACTCTGGGGCCAACGTCCTGACTTTC
TRBJ1-6,.,TRBV27,TRBD1,CASRGQPSSYNSPLHF,TGTGCCAGCAGGGGACAGCCGAGCTCCTATAATTCACCCCTCCACTTT
TRBJ1-1,.,TRBV6-1,.,CASSLHPRGGLNTEAFF,TGTGCCAGCAGCCTACATCCCCGTGGAGGGCTGAACACTGAAGCTTTCTTT
TRBJ2-2,.,TRBV5-1,TRBD1,CASSGGQGPAGELFF,TGCGCCAGCAGCGGAGGACAGGGCCCGGCTGGGGAGCTGTTTTTT
TRBJ2-1,.,TRBV2,TRBD1,CASRKQGASAYNEQFF,TGTGCCAGCAGAAAACAGGGGGCGTCAGCCTACAATGAGCAGTTCTTC
TRBJ2-3,.,TRBV28,.,CASSPGMRMGYF,TGTGCCAGCAGCCCTGGGATGCGGATGGGGTATTTT
TRBJ2-7,.,TRBV3-1,TRBD2,CASSPASGGHLSYEQYF,TGTGCCAGCAGCCCGGCTAGCGGGGGGCATCTATCCTACGAGCAGTACTTC
TRBJ2-5,.,TRBV20-1,.,CSAREGTRGYQETQYF,TGCAGTGCTAGAGAAGGGACAAGAGGCTACCAAGAGACCCAGTACTTC
TRBJ2-7,few,TRBV27,.,CASSLQGAAGEQYF,TGTGCCAGCAGTTTACAGGGTGCAGCGGGCGAGCAGTACTTC
TRBJ2-7,few,TRBV28,.,CASSKASDRTYEQYF,TGTGCCAGCAGTAAAGCTTCAGACAGGACCTACGAGCAGTACTTC
TRBJ2-1,.,TRBV28,.,CASSTFANEQFF,TGTGCCAGCAGCACATTTGCCAATGAGCAGTTCTTC
TRBJ1-2,.,TRBV4-2,.,CASSQVGQDYGYTF,TGTGCCAGCAGCCAAGTGGGCCAAGACTATGGCTACACCTTC
TRBJ1-2,.,TRBV27,.,CASSVNRAYGYTF,TGTGCCAGCAGTGTAAACAGAGCTTATGGCTACACCTTC
TRBJ2-2,.,TRBV7-2,TRBD1,CASSLGTGVYTGELFF,TGTGCCAGCAGCTTAGGGACAGGGGTTTACACCGGGGAGCTGTTTTTT
TRBJ2-5,.,TRBV27,TRBD1,CASRRPGQGARNEQYF,TGTGCCAGCAGACGACCGGGACAGGGGGCGCGTAATGAGCAGTACTTC
TRBJ1-1,.,TRBV7-2,TRBD1,CASSVTGGKGTEAFF,TGTGCCAGCAGCGTGACAGGGGGCAAGGGCACTGAAGCTTTCTTT
TRBJ1-4,.,TRBV19,TRBD1,CASSMSPTGGGREKLFF,TGTGCCAGTAGTATGTCGCCGACAGGGGGAGGTCGTGAAAAACTGTTTTTT
TRBJ2-3,.,TRBV5-1,.,CASSLRHPDTDTQYF,TGCGCCAGCAGCCTGAGACACCCTGACACAGATACGCAGTATTTT
TRBJ1-2,.,TRBV6-1,TRBD1,CASSEGQAPYYGYTF,TGTGCCAGCAGTGAGGGACAGGCGCCATACTATGGCTACACCTTC
TRBJ2-1,.,TRBV10-2,.,CASSGASAGFHNERFF,TGCGCCAGCAGTGGGGCCAGCGCAGGATTCCACAATGAGCGGTTCTTC
TRBJ2-1,.,TRBV7-9,TRBD2,CASSSVGGSNEQFF,TGTGCCAGCAGCTCAGTGGGGGGGAGTAATGAGCAGTTCTTC
TRBJ2-1,.,TRBV9,TRBD1,CASSVGQGYNEQFF,TGTGCCAGCAGCGTTGGACAGGGCTACAATGAGCAGTTCTTC
TRBJ2-1,.,TRBV7-8,.,CASSLYRETVIYNEQFF,TGTGCCAGCAGCTTATATAGGGAGACAGTTATCTACAATGAGCAGTTCTTC
TRBJ1-6,.,TRBV6-6,TRBD1,CASSYRDRYSPLHF,TGTGCCAGCAGTTACCGGGACAGGTATTCACCCCTCCACTTT
TRBJ2-1,.,TRBV3-1,.,CASSQGAAGVEQFF,TGTGCCAGTAGCCAAGGAGCTGCAGGGGTCGAGCAGTTCTTC
TRBJ2-1,.,TRBV2,.,CASSERAMTYNEQFF,TGTGCCAGCAGTGAGAGAGCCATGACCTACAATGAGCAGTTCTTC
TRBJ2-1,.,TRBV11-2,.,CASSRGSNNEQFF,TGTGCCAGCAGCCGCGGAAGCAACAATGAGCAGTTCTTC
TRBJ1-6,.,TRBV10-3,.,CATGPTSNSPLHF,TGTGCCACCGGGCCAACCTCCAATTCACCCCTCCACTTT
TRBJ2-1,.,TRBV24-1,TRBD2,CATGEGPYNEQFF,TGTGCAACTGGGGAGGGCCCCTACAATGAGCAGTTCTTC
TRBJ1-2,.,TRBV9,.,CASSVAGQSYGYTF,TGTGCCAGCAGCGTGGCGGGACAAAGCTATGGCTACACCTTC
TRBJ1-2,.,TRBV3-1,.,CASSQDFGSYGYTF,TGTGCCAGCAGCCAAGATTTCGGGAGCTATGGCTACACCTTC
TRBJ2-5,once,TRBV5-1,.,CASGIGPRGPNQETQYF,TGCGCCAGCGGCATAGGACCACGGGGACCCAACCAGGAGACCCAGTACTTC
TRBJ2-1,once,TRBV6-5,.,CASTPVDSLNEQFF,TGTGCCAGCACTCCCGTCGACAGCCTGAATGAGCAGTTCTTC
TRBJ2-5,few,TRBV28,.,CASSVASEETQYF,TGTGCCAGCAGTGTAGCAAGTGAGGAGACCCAGTACTTC
TRBJ1-1,.,TRBV2,TRBD1,CASRGRDRAGAFF,TGTGCCAGCAGGGGCCGGGACAGGGCGGGAGCTTTCTTT